Listed below are T cell receptor beta chains from one sample, sequenced in a study of T-cell reconstitution after alpha-beta-depleted transplantation in children. TCRdb reanalysed the PCR reads using MiXCR and keeps one entry per CDR3 protein. The table lists hundreds of thousands of distinct CDR3 sequences, under 30% of them singletons. This specimen consisted of PBMCs, obtained before TCRalphabeta/CD19-depleted stem cell transplant. Every receptor here comes from a girl aged 2-10 years with Fanconi anemia, due to receive a stem cell transplant. Both conserved end residues are part of each CDR3.

CDR3	V	J
CAVSIDREARSPLHF	TRBV10-3	TRBJ1-6
CASSQDLVAEQYF	TRBV3-1	TRBJ2-7
CASGVQAGGFEQYF	TRBV10-2	TRBJ2-7
CSACENTDTQYF	TRBV20-1	TRBJ2-3
CASSLWATGREKLFF	TRBV5-6	TRBJ1-4
CASPAGPTGELFF	TRBV12-3/TRBV12-4	TRBJ2-2
CASSFGTGGEKTQYF	TRBV5-4	TRBJ2-5
CAHRQGGTGVSYNEQFF	TRBV2	TRBJ2-1
CSARVRVRGYTF	TRBV20-1	TRBJ1-2
CASSSPGGAPPLTDTQYF	TRBV12-3/TRBV12-4	TRBJ2-3
CSVLPGRDSPLHF	TRBV29-1	TRBJ1-6